This T cell receptor beta chain was retrieved from a study of resident and recirculating memory T cells in vitiligo. Study details: Shave-biopsy epidermis from lesional and nonlesional skin was sequenced alongside PBMCs.

The CDR3 is 14 amino acids. With 6 bases clipped from V and 5 bases from J, the junction kept 10 bases outside the gene matches. Per the germline V gene, CDR1 is SEHNR and CDR2 is FQNEAQ (reference sequence). To note about this clone: Its target is unknown.

No vitiligo treatment was given during the prior three months. General study results and limits: Sequences differed between biopsy sites and patients, suggesting private specificity. No single dominant TCR clone appeared; lesion clonality varied.

Measured with immunoSEQ multiplex PCR; TCRdb has only the in-frame clones, and not every one. Among around 76,000 clones listed, 91% were seen once. The sequence derives from a male donor with vitiligo. The chain carries TRBV7-9 and TRBJ2-7, with 7 bases fitting TRBD1. Sequencing was done on a sample of blood. Here the CDR3 reads CASRADRVWDEQYF. Here the CDR3 DNA reads TGTGCCAGCAGGGCCGACAGGGTGTGGGACGAGCAGTACTTC.